This T cell receptor beta chain was found in a study of cytomegalovirus exposure and HLA in healthy donors. A multiplex PCR was run with 60 Vbeta primers and 13 Jbeta primers. Generated by immunoSEQ multiplex PCR, the TCRdb table keeps only in-frame clones and is missing some. The sample shows approximately 80,000 clones, roughly 77% of them seen only once. The germline gives CDR1 MNHEY, CDR2 SVGAGI. V gave up 4 bases and J gave up 8 bases, with 21 bases separating them. CDR3 size: 16 residues. On this clone: Its antigen is not identified.

Study-level points and caveats: In a later analysis, an Asian-associated ancestry cluster reportedly showed fewer N-insertions than the roughly 730-donor mean. A previous analysis found most TCR beta V segments productive roughly 87% or roughly 30% of the time.

The gene calls are TRBV6-5 and TRBJ2-1; a possible D gene is TRBD2 (6 bases). The receptor's source is a man aged 55 to 70 in good health and CMV-seronegative. Input material: PBMCs. The CDR3 loop reads CASSFQLAPKGHEQFF. The CDR3 DNA follows: TGTGCCAGCAGTTTCCAACTAGCCCCAAAGGGGCATGAGCAGTTCTTC.